This TCR beta chain is drawn from a study of blood T cells in healthy people across ages. Alongside a J-beta primer mix, a sample-barcoded 5' primer served in a second PCR lasting roughly 7 to 11 cycles. Each CDR3 protein is one row after TCRdb ran MiXCR on the 5' RACE reads. Of about 730,000 distinct CDR3 sequences in the sample, 35% to 45% were seen once. Healthy Caucasians from Russia aged about 6 to 90 served as donors. The CDR3 is made up of 15 amino acids. Trimming took 4 bases from V and 0 from J, leaving 7 bases between them. Germline CDR1 and CDR2: MDHEN and SYDVKM. This clonotype was obtained from a woman in her sixties in good health. The chain is built from TRBV28 and TRBJ2-6; D is uncertain. Sequenced input: blood. The DNA for the CDR3 is TGTGCCAGCAGTTCCGTGAGCTCTGGGGCCAACGTCCTGACTTTC. Residues: CASSSVSSGANVLTF. The full variable domain, its missing parts supplied by reference TRBV28 and TRBJ2-6, is DVKVTQSSRYLVKRTGEKVFLECVQDMDHENMFWYRQDPGLGLRLIYFSYDVKMKEKGDIPEGYSVSREKKERFSLILESASTNQTSMYLCASSSVSSGANVLTFGAGSRLTVL.